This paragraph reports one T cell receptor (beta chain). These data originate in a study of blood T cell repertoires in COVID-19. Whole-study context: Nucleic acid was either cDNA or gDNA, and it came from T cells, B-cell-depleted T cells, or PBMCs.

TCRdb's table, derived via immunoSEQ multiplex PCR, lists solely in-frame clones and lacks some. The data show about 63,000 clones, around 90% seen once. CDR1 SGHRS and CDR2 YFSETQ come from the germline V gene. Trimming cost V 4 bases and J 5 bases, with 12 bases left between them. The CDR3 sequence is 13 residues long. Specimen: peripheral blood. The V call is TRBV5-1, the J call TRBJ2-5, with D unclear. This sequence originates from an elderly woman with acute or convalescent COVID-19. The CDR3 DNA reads TGCGCCAGCAGCCCTAGTGAAGAGGAGACCCAGTACTTC. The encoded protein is CASSPSEEETQYF.